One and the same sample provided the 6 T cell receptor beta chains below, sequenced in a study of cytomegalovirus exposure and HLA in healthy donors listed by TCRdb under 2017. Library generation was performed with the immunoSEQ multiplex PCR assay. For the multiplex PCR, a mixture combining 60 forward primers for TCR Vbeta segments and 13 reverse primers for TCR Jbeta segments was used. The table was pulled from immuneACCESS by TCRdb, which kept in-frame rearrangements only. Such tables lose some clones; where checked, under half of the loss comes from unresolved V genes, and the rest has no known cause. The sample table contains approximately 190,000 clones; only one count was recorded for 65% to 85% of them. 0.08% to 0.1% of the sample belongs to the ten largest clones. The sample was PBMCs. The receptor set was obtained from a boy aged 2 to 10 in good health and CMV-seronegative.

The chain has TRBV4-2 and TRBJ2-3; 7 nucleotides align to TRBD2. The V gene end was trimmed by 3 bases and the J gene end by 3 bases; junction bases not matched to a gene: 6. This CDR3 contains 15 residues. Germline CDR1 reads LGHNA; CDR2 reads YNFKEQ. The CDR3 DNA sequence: TGTGCCAGCAGCCAGCGGCGGGGGTTTACAGATACGCAGTATTTT. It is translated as CASSQRRGFTDTQYF.

CDR3 nucleotide sequence: TGCGCCAGCAGTGCGGACAGATTGAACACTGAAGCTTTCTTT. It codes for CASSADRLNTEAFF. J is TRBJ1-1 and V is TRBV5-1; D might be TRBD1 (6 bases). The CDR3 spans 14 residues. Trimming shortened V by 5 bases and J by 0 bases, and 11 bases separated the two germline ends. Germline V gives CDR1 SGHRS, CDR2 YFSETQ.

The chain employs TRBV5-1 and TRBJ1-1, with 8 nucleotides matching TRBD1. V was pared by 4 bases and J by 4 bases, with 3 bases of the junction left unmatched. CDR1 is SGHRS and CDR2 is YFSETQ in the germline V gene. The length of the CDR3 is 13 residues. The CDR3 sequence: CASSHDRGTEAFF. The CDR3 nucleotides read TGCGCCAGCAGCCACGACAGGGGCACTGAAGCTTTCTTT.

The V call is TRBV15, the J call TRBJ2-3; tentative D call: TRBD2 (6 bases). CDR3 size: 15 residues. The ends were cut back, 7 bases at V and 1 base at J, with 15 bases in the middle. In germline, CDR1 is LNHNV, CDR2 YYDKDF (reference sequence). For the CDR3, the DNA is TGTGCCACCAACCCTGTGGGGGGTGGCACAGATACGCAGTATTTT. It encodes CATNPVGGGTDTQYF.

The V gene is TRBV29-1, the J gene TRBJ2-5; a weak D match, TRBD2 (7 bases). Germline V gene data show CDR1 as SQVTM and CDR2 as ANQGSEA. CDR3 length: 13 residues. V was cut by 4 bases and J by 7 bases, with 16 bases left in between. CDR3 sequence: CSVGYGGQGTQYF. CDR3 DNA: TGCAGCGTTGGGTACGGGGGGCAGGGGACCCAGTACTTC.

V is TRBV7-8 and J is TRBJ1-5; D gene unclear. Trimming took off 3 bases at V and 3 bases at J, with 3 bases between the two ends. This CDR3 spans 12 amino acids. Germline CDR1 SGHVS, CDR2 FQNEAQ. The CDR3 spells CASSFLNQPQHF. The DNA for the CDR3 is TGTGCCAGCAGCTTTCTCAATCAGCCCCAGCATTTT.